These T cell receptor beta chains were read from a single sample in a study of T-cell memory formation after mild COVID-19. TCRdb re-called the 5' RACE reads through MiXCR, storing one row per CDR3 protein. The sample has hundreds of thousands of distinct CDR3 sequences; roughly an eighth are singletons. The specimen was PBMCs or a T cell subset sorted from them (not recorded which). The receptors come from a man aged 18-30 years who had mild COVID-19 (a few samples of this study predate the infection). Cell type and time point are not known. Both conserved end residues are part of each CDR3. D genes are given only for firm matches. Size tells how often a clone was seen (once, few, many) or the class of an expanded clone, and some rows leave it out.

J gene: TRBJ2-2; D gene: .; V gene: TRBV5-1; clone size: many; CDR3 DNA: TGCGCCAGCAGCTTCGGGGTCCTGTTTTCCGGGGAGCTGTTTTTT; CDR3 protein: CASSFGVLFSGELFF
J gene: TRBJ2-3; D gene: TRBD1; V gene: TRBV15; clone size: .; CDR3 DNA: TGTGCCACCAGCAGGCGAGGGACAGGGGGCACAGATACGCAGTATTTT; CDR3 protein: CATSRRGTGGTDTQYF
J gene: TRBJ1-6; D gene: .; V gene: TRBV7-3; clone size: few; CDR3 DNA: TGTGCCAGCAGCTTAGGTGGGGGTAGAAGTTCACCCCTCCACTTT; CDR3 protein: CASSLGGGRSSPLHF
J gene: TRBJ2-1; D gene: TRBD1; V gene: TRBV12-3/TRBV12-4; clone size: few; CDR3 DNA: TGTGCCAGCAGTCGTCCGGGACAGGGGGCTTCCAATGAGCAGTTCTTC; CDR3 protein: CASSRPGQGASNEQFF
J gene: TRBJ1-2; D gene: .; V gene: TRBV24-1; clone size: .; CDR3 DNA: TGTGCCACCAGGGGACCCTTGGGAGGCTACACCTTC; CDR3 protein: CATRGPLGGYTF
J gene: TRBJ2-5; D gene: TRBD2; V gene: TRBV5-6; clone size: few; CDR3 DNA: TGTGCCAGCAGCGTGACTAGCGGGGGGCGAGAAGAGACCCAGTACTTC; CDR3 protein: CASSVTSGGREETQYF
J gene: TRBJ2-7; D gene: .; V gene: TRBV4-1; clone size: .; CDR3 DNA: TGCGCCAGCAGCCAAAGAAGGGGAAATCGTCGCGAGCAGTACTTC; CDR3 protein: CASSQRRGNRREQYF
J gene: TRBJ2-3; D gene: .; V gene: TRBV15; clone size: many; CDR3 DNA: TGTGCCACCAGCTCCCGGAACACAGATACGCAGTATTTT; CDR3 protein: CATSSRNTDTQYF
J gene: TRBJ1-2; D gene: .; V gene: TRBV11-2; clone size: few; CDR3 DNA: TGTGCCAGCACCCCTTTTCCGGTAAACTATGGCTACACCTTC; CDR3 protein: CASTPFPVNYGYTF
J gene: TRBJ1-2; D gene: .; V gene: TRBV7-8; clone size: .; CDR3 DNA: TGTGCCAGCAGCATAGGGTCGGCAGCGTATGGCTACACCTTC; CDR3 protein: CASSIGSAAYGYTF
J gene: TRBJ1-4; D gene: TRBD1; V gene: TRBV5-1; clone size: .; CDR3 DNA: TGCGCCAGCAGCTTCCAGGGACAGGGAGGGGAAAAACTGTTTTTT; CDR3 protein: CASSFQGQGGEKLFF
J gene: TRBJ2-4; D gene: .; V gene: TRBV19; clone size: .; CDR3 DNA: TGTGCCAGTCGGAGGGATATATCCAAAAACATTCAGTACTTC; CDR3 protein: CASRRDISKNIQYF
J gene: TRBJ2-4; D gene: TRBD2; V gene: TRBV12-3/TRBV12-4; clone size: .; CDR3 DNA: TGTGCCAGCAGGAATAGCGGGGGGGCCAGAAACATTCAGTACTTC; CDR3 protein: CASRNSGGARNIQYF
J gene: TRBJ2-1; D gene: TRBD2; V gene: TRBV7-2; clone size: .; CDR3 DNA: TGTGCCAGCAGCAATATGCGCGGGGGGACCTACAATGAGCAGTTCTTC; CDR3 protein: CASSNMRGGTYNEQFF
J gene: TRBJ2-3; D gene: .; V gene: TRBV14; clone size: .; CDR3 DNA: TGTGCCAGCAGGCCGGGACAAAACACAGATACGCAGTATTTT; CDR3 protein: CASRPGQNTDTQYF
J gene: TRBJ1-1; D gene: TRBD1; V gene: TRBV27; clone size: .; CDR3 DNA: TGTGCCAGCAGTTCGAGGACAGGTCGGACTGTGGAAGCTTTCTTT; CDR3 protein: CASSSRTGRTVEAFF
J gene: TRBJ1-3; D gene: .; V gene: TRBV20-1; clone size: .; CDR3 DNA: TGCAGTGCCACGAGACAGCCCTCCTCTGGAAACATCATATATTTT; CDR3 protein: CSATRQPSSGNIIYF
J gene: TRBJ2-2; D gene: TRBD2; V gene: TRBV7-8; clone size: .; CDR3 DNA: TGTGCCAGCAGCGGGTTAGCGGGGCTCACCGGGGAGCTGTTTTTT; CDR3 protein: CASSGLAGLTGELFF
J gene: TRBJ2-2; D gene: .; V gene: TRBV5-1; clone size: .; CDR3 DNA: TGCGCCAGCACCCAAACAGATCCAGCCGGGGAGCTGTTTTTT; CDR3 protein: CASTQTDPAGELFF
J gene: TRBJ2-1; D gene: .; V gene: TRBV9; clone size: .; CDR3 DNA: TGTGCCAGCAGCGTAGGGTCTAGTACCTACAATGAGCAGTTCTTC; CDR3 protein: CASSVGSSTYNEQFF
J gene: TRBJ2-1; D gene: TRBD2; V gene: TRBV13; clone size: few; CDR3 DNA: TGTGCCAGCAGGACTAGCGGGGGGAAGCAATACAATGAGCAGTTCTTC; CDR3 protein: CASRTSGGKQYNEQFF
J gene: TRBJ1-1; D gene: .; V gene: TRBV15; clone size: few; CDR3 DNA: TGTGCCACCAGCAGAGATCGGTTCAGGGGTAGCGAAGCTTTCTTT; CDR3 protein: CATSRDRFRGSEAFF
J gene: TRBJ1-1; D gene: .; V gene: TRBV7-6; clone size: few; CDR3 DNA: TGTGCCAGCAGCTCCGGTGCGTTTACGAACACTGAAGCTTTCTTT; CDR3 protein: CASSSGAFTNTEAFF
J gene: TRBJ2-2; D gene: .; V gene: TRBV28; clone size: .; CDR3 DNA: TGTGCCAGCAGTTTATTTACCATGGGGGAGCTGTTTTTT; CDR3 protein: CASSLFTMGELFF
J gene: TRBJ2-5; D gene: .; V gene: TRBV20-1; clone size: few; CDR3 DNA: TGCAGTGCCCTGCGTGGGAGTCCAGAGACCCAGTACTTC; CDR3 protein: CSALRGSPETQYF
J gene: TRBJ2-1; D gene: .; V gene: TRBV12-3/TRBV12-4; clone size: .; CDR3 DNA: TGTGCCAGCACCTGGGCATCTCTCCCCAACAATGAGCAGTTCTTC; CDR3 protein: CASTWASLPNNEQFF
J gene: TRBJ2-5; D gene: TRBD2; V gene: TRBV23-1; clone size: .; CDR3 DNA: TGCGCCAGCACACCGGGACTAGCTTCTGAGACCCAGTACTTC; CDR3 protein: CASTPGLASETQYF
J gene: TRBJ1-1; D gene: .; V gene: TRBV15; clone size: .; CDR3 DNA: TGTGCCACCAGCAGCAATCCGAACACTGAAGCTTTCTTT; CDR3 protein: CATSSNPNTEAFF
J gene: TRBJ2-3; D gene: .; V gene: TRBV24-1; clone size: .; CDR3 DNA: TGTGCCACCAGTGATCATCCAGGGCAGGTTACCAGTACGCAGTATTTT; CDR3 protein: CATSDHPGQVTSTQYF
J gene: TRBJ1-4; D gene: .; V gene: TRBV20-1; clone size: .; CDR3 DNA: TGCAGTGCTAGAGATGTATGGGCGGCGGAGCTTAATGAAAAACTGTTTTTT; CDR3 protein: CSARDVWAAELNEKLFF
J gene: TRBJ2-7; D gene: .; V gene: TRBV30; clone size: .; CDR3 DNA: TGTGCCTGGAGTAGGGGACACGTCTACGAGCAGTACTTC; CDR3 protein: CAWSRGHVYEQYF
J gene: TRBJ1-2; D gene: .; V gene: TRBV20-1; clone size: few; CDR3 DNA: TGCAGTGCTAGAGATGTTACGGATTCTAACTATGGCTACACCTTC; CDR3 protein: CSARDVTDSNYGYTF
J gene: TRBJ1-5; D gene: .; V gene: TRBV6-2/TRBV6-3; clone size: .; CDR3 DNA: TGTGCCAGCAGTTATTGGGGGGGCGGTCAGCCCCAGCATTTT; CDR3 protein: CASSYWGGGQPQHF
J gene: TRBJ2-5; D gene: TRBD2; V gene: TRBV5-4; clone size: few; CDR3 DNA: TGTGCCAGCGGACTAGCGGGGGGGTTTGCCAGGGAGACCCAGTACTTC; CDR3 protein: CASGLAGGFARETQYF
J gene: TRBJ2-4; D gene: TRBD1; V gene: TRBV5-1; clone size: .; CDR3 DNA: TGCGCCAGCAGCTGGACGGCTTCGGACAGGGTTAAAAACATTCAGTACTTC; CDR3 protein: CASSWTASDRVKNIQYF
J gene: TRBJ1-5; D gene: .; V gene: TRBV20-1; clone size: once; CDR3 DNA: TGCAGTGCTAGAGATCATTACGATCAGCCCCAGCATTTT; CDR3 protein: CSARDHYDQPQHF
J gene: TRBJ2-1; D gene: .; V gene: TRBV23-1; clone size: many; CDR3 DNA: TGCGCCAGCACCACTGGGGACCGACGGGACAATGAGCAGTTCTTC; CDR3 protein: CASTTGDRRDNEQFF
J gene: TRBJ1-1; D gene: .; V gene: TRBV5-1; clone size: .; CDR3 DNA: TGCGCCAGCAGCGGAAGACAGGCTCGGCAGAGGGCTTTCTTT; CDR3 protein: CASSGRQARQRAFF
J gene: TRBJ2-2; D gene: .; V gene: TRBV5-1; clone size: .; CDR3 DNA: TGCGCCAGCAGCACCACAGGGACCCCCGGGGAGCTGTTTTTT; CDR3 protein: CASSTTGTPGELFF
J gene: TRBJ2-2; D gene: TRBD2; V gene: TRBV20-1; clone size: few; CDR3 DNA: TGCAGTGCTAGAGATCTTTTGGGACTAGCGGGGGGCGAGAACACCGGGGAGCTGTTTTTT; CDR3 protein: CSARDLLGLAGGENTGELFF
J gene: TRBJ1-1; D gene: .; V gene: TRBV7-9; clone size: .; CDR3 DNA: TGTGCCAGCAGCTTATCGGGCAGGATGAACACTGAAGCTTTCTTT; CDR3 protein: CASSLSGRMNTEAFF
J gene: TRBJ2-3; D gene: .; V gene: TRBV12-3/TRBV12-4; clone size: few; CDR3 DNA: TGTGCCAGCAGTTTGAGCTCCACAGATACGCATTATTTT; CDR3 protein: CASSLSSTDTHYF
J gene: TRBJ2-7; D gene: .; V gene: TRBV3-1; clone size: .; CDR3 DNA: TGTGCCAGCAGCCAGGGCCGGGCCTCCCTTCGGCACGAGCAGTACTTC; CDR3 protein: CASSQGRASLRHEQYF
J gene: TRBJ1-2; D gene: .; V gene: TRBV6-6; clone size: .; CDR3 DNA: TGTGCCGCGGGGGGCTATGGCTACACCTTC; CDR3 protein: CAAGGYGYTF
J gene: TRBJ2-3; D gene: .; V gene: TRBV7-9; clone size: few; CDR3 DNA: TGTGCCAGCAGCTTGGTGGCGGGACCCACAGATACGCAGTATTTT; CDR3 protein: CASSLVAGPTDTQYF
J gene: TRBJ2-7; D gene: .; V gene: TRBV7-2; clone size: .; CDR3 DNA: TGTGCCAGCAGCTCCGGGACTGGGATAGGGGAGCAGTACTTC; CDR3 protein: CASSSGTGIGEQYF
J gene: TRBJ1-1; D gene: .; V gene: TRBV12-3/TRBV12-4; clone size: .; CDR3 DNA: TGTGCCAGCAGTTTTTTAAGGAGTCGGTCGGGGGCTTTCTTT; CDR3 protein: CASSFLRSRSGAFF
J gene: TRBJ2-5; D gene: .; V gene: TRBV6-2/TRBV6-3; clone size: many; CDR3 DNA: TGTGCCAGCAGACTGACAGGACAAGAGACCCAGTACTTC; CDR3 protein: CASRLTGQETQYF
J gene: TRBJ1-4; D gene: .; V gene: TRBV18; clone size: .; CDR3 DNA: TGTGCCAGCTCACCGGACACCGTGTCTAAAAAACTGTTTTTT; CDR3 protein: CASSPDTVSKKLFF
J gene: TRBJ2-3; D gene: .; V gene: TRBV5-6; clone size: once; CDR3 DNA: TGTGCCAGCAGCTTGGATTCCGGGGACCATACGCAGTATTTT; CDR3 protein: CASSLDSGDHTQYF
J gene: TRBJ2-2; D gene: .; V gene: TRBV5-1; clone size: few; CDR3 DNA: TGCGCCAGCAGCTTGTGGCAGGGGAACACCGGGGAGCTGTTTTTT; CDR3 protein: CASSLWQGNTGELFF
J gene: TRBJ2-3; D gene: .; V gene: TRBV11-2; clone size: .; CDR3 DNA: TGTGCCAGCAGCCGAGGGGCGGATACTCTCACAGATACGCAGTATTTT; CDR3 protein: CASSRGADTLTDTQYF
J gene: TRBJ2-3; D gene: .; V gene: TRBV7-2; clone size: .; CDR3 DNA: TGTGCCAGCAGCGGGTTAAGAACAGATACGCAGTATTTT; CDR3 protein: CASSGLRTDTQYF
J gene: TRBJ2-5; D gene: TRBD1; V gene: TRBV23-1; clone size: few; CDR3 DNA: TGCGCCAGCAGTCGAGTTAGGGGGCGAAATTCTATCCAGACCCAGTACTTC; CDR3 protein: CASSRVRGRNSIQTQYF
J gene: TRBJ2-3; D gene: TRBD2; V gene: TRBV3-1; clone size: .; CDR3 DNA: TGTGCCAGCAGCCAAGGGCGGGGGGCAGATACGCAGTATTTT; CDR3 protein: CASSQGRGADTQYF
J gene: TRBJ1-1; D gene: TRBD1; V gene: TRBV3-1; clone size: few; CDR3 DNA: TGTGCCAGCAGCCCCCGGGACAGGGAGAACACTGAAGCTTTCTTT; CDR3 protein: CASSPRDRENTEAFF
J gene: TRBJ2-5; D gene: .; V gene: TRBV20-1; clone size: few; CDR3 DNA: TGCAGTGTATATGGGGAGATAGAGACCCAGTACTTC; CDR3 protein: CSVYGEIETQYF
J gene: TRBJ2-3; D gene: TRBD2; V gene: TRBV5-1; clone size: few; CDR3 DNA: TGCGCCAGCAGCTTGTCTGGTAGCGGGGGCACAGATACGCAGTATTTT; CDR3 protein: CASSLSGSGGTDTQYF
J gene: TRBJ2-1; D gene: TRBD2; V gene: TRBV4-2; clone size: .; CDR3 DNA: TGTGCCAGCAGCCAAGAACAGAGTAGCGGGAACTACAATGAGCAGTTCTTC; CDR3 protein: CASSQEQSSGNYNEQFF